This TCR beta chain derives from a study of blood T cell repertoires in COVID-19. Overall study context: Acute and convalescent COVID-19 specimens originated in the United States, Italy and Spain.

Sequenced by immunoSEQ multiplex PCR; TCRdb stores in-frame clones only, minus some. The table includes approximately 55,000 clones, about nine tenths detected once. CDR3 length: 13 residues. The germline CDR1 and CDR2 sequences are KGHSH and LQKENI. The V gene lost 5 bases and the J gene lost 2 bases, with 10 bases spanning the gap. This chain connects TRBV18 to TRBJ2-7; D unclear. Input material: peripheral blood. The TCR was taken from a man aged 50-59 years with active COVID-19. CDR3 amino acids: CASSLSLPYEQYF. The CDR3 coding sequence is TGTGCCAGCTCATTGTCACTTCCCTACGAGCAGTACTTC.